The 27 T cell receptor beta chains listed next were all sequenced from one sample in a study of T cells expressing NK-cell markers. TCRdb reprocessed the 5' RACE reads and reports one entry per CDR3 protein, with no DNA. The listing records under 600,000 distinct CDR3 sequences. What was sequenced was blood T cells: a sorted CD56 or NKG2C T cell subset, CD4+ or CD8+ T cells, or bulk PBMC T cells (not recorded which). These receptors came from a woman in her fifties or sixties in good health.

The gene calls are TRBV23-1 and TRBJ2-3; without DNA, the TCRdb call of TRBD1 cannot be checked. TRBV23-1 is classed as an ORF, of uncertain function. The CDR3 contains 14 residues. CDR3 protein: CASTNRGEGDTQYF.

CDR3 sequence: CSATRLEKATDTQYF. The chain is built from TRBV20-1 and TRBJ2-3; TCRdb's assignment of TRBD2 cannot be checked, as there is no DNA. The CDR3 loop spans 15 amino acids. Germline V gene sequence: CDR1 DFQATT, CDR2 SNEGSKA (reference sequence).

The chain has TRBV9 and TRBJ2-3; TCRdb's D gene call, TRBD2, goes unchecked for lack of DNA. CDR3 length: 15 residues. The V gene's germline CDR1 is SGDLS and CDR2 YYNGEE. The CDR3 is CASSVTAGEADTQYF.

V and J are TRBV5-5 and TRBJ2-5. The V gene's germline CDR1 is SGHKS and CDR2 YYEKEE (reference sequence). The CDR3 is 13 residues long. CDR3 in amino acids: CASSNKEWQTQYF.

The gene calls are TRBV10-3 and TRBJ2-1; no DNA is available, so the TRBD1 call from TCRdb remains unchecked. This CDR3 region has 15 residues. CDR1 is ENHRY, CDR2 SYGVKD, per germline. The CDR3 reads CAISARDGANHEQFF.

V is TRBV27 and J is TRBJ1-2; the D call of TRBD1 rests on TCRdb alone, since no DNA is present to check it. The CDR3 covers 15 residues. Germline V lookup: CDR1 MNHEY, CDR2 SMNVEV (reference sequence). The CDR3 loop reads CASARKDRVVYGYTF.

The chain is built from TRBV4-1 and TRBJ1-1; TCRdb outputs TRBD1, but without DNA this stays unchecked. CDR1 is MGHRA, CDR2 YSYEKL, per germline. This CDR3 has 14 amino acids. CDR3 sequence: CASSHDTGRSEAFF.

J is TRBJ2-1 and V is TRBV10-3; the TCRdb D gene call, TRBD1, has no DNA to confirm it. In germline, CDR1 is ENHRY, CDR2 SYGVKD. The CDR3 runs to 14 residues. CDR3 loop: CAISVDRAQVEQFF.

The gene calls are TRBV6-6 and TRBJ1-1. The CDR3 contains 13 residues. CDR1 and CDR2 (germline): MNHNY, SVGAGI (reference sequence). The CDR3 protein is CASSYRRFPEAFF.

This chain links TRBV2 with TRBJ2-1; the D call of TRBD2 rests on TCRdb alone, since no DNA is present to check it. The CDR3 length is 14 residues. The germline V gene has CDR1 SNHLY and CDR2 FYNNEI. CDR3 residues: CASSLSLTSGEQFF.

This rearrangement joins TRBV5-1 to TRBJ2-4. The CDR3 is made up of 15 amino acids. Germline assignment: CDR1 SGHRS and CDR2 YFSETQ. The CDR3: CASSLNTIAKNIQYF.

The gene calls are TRBV28 and TRBJ1-4; TCRdb returns TRBD1, unconfirmable since there is no DNA. The germline V gene encodes CDR1 MDHEN and CDR2 SYDVKM. This CDR3 region has 14 residues. CDR3 sequence reads: CASTLTGGGEKLFF.

V gene TRBV11-1 combines with J gene TRBJ1-1. The germline V gene has CDR1 SGHAT and CDR2 FQDESV (reference sequence). The CDR3 is 13 amino acids. The CDR3 reads CASVERVNTEAFF.

This CDR3 reads CASSPTPLQTGELFF. V usage is TRBV7-6 and J usage is TRBJ2-2. The CDR3 has 15 residues. Germline assignment: CDR1 SGHVS and CDR2 FNYEAQ. Full variable domain (remainder filled in from reference TRBV7-6 and TRBJ2-2): GAGVSQSPRYKVTKRGQDVALRCDPISGHVSLYWYRQALGQGPEFLTYFNYEAQQDKSGLPNDRFSAERPEGSISTLTIQRTEQRDSAMYRCASSPTPLQTGELFFGEGSRLTVL.

V gene TRBV20-1 combines with J gene TRBJ2-4; checking the TCRdb D call of TRBD2 is not possible without DNA. CDR3 length: 14 amino acids. CDR1 and CDR2 from the germline V gene are DFQATT and SNEGSKA (reference sequence). CDR3 sequence reads: CSTRLAGPKNIQYF.

Here the CDR3 reads CASKSDTEAFF. J is TRBJ1-1 and V is TRBV5-1. This CDR3 contains 11 residues. Germline lookup yields CDR1 SGHRS and CDR2 YFSETQ.

J is TRBJ2-1 and V is TRBV7-2; absent DNA, TCRdb's TRBD1 call cannot be checked. The CDR3 is 15 residues long. Germline CDR1 SGHTA, CDR2 FQGNSA. CDR3 protein: CASSLTGIGYNEQFF.

The chain uses TRBV24-1 and TRBJ2-2; TCRdb's D gene call, TRBD1, goes unchecked for lack of DNA. Germline lookup yields CDR1 KGHDR and CDR2 SFDVKD. CDR3 length equals 14 residues. CDR3 residues: CATQKGVNTGELFF.

The rearrangement uses TRBV19 and TRBJ2-1; as DNA is missing, the TRBD1 call by TCRdb cannot be tested. Germline CDR1 LNHDA, CDR2 SQIVND (reference sequence). The CDR3 is 15 amino acids. The CDR3 loop reads CASSSVGARQWEQFF.

V is TRBV5-1 and J is TRBJ2-2. The CDR3 runs to 15 residues. Germline values: CDR1 SGHRS, CDR2 YFSETQ. This CDR3 reads CASSLGFGRAGELFF.

This chain links TRBV10-3 with TRBJ1-2. Germline CDR1 is ENHRY and CDR2 is SYGVKD. The CDR3 length is 15 residues. CDR3 region: CAISEKATGSHGYTF.

The CDR3 loop is CASSPLATGELFF. V usage is TRBV5-1 and J usage is TRBJ2-2; TCRdb designates TRBD2, a call that cannot be tested without DNA. The CDR3 consists of 13 residues. CDR1 and CDR2 (germline): SGHRS, YFSETQ.

The V and J genes are TRBV5-6 and TRBJ2-2; as DNA is missing, the TRBD2 call by TCRdb cannot be tested. The CDR3 has 15 residues. Germline lookup yields CDR1 SGHDT and CDR2 YYEEEE. The CDR3 reads CATNPGGSGSGELFF. Variable domain in full (rest from reference TRBV5-6 and TRBJ2-2): DAGVTQSPTHLIKTRGQQVTLRCSPKSGHDTVSWYQQALGQGPQFIFQYYEEEERQRGNFPDRFSGHQFPNYSSELNVNALLLGDSALYLCATNPGGSGSGELFFGEGSRLTVL.

V gene TRBV12-3 or TRBV12-4 combines with J gene TRBJ2-3; TCRdb's D gene call, TRBD1, goes unchecked for lack of DNA. The CDR3 is 16 amino acids. CDR3 residues: CASSVHRGLRTDTQYF.

Here the CDR3 reads CASGAERAGVNEQFF. The chain employs TRBV12-3 or TRBV12-4 and TRBJ2-1; the TRBD2 assignment by TCRdb is unverifiable without DNA. This CDR3 has 15 amino acids.

The V gene is TRBV5-1, the J gene TRBJ1-2. This CDR3 spans 14 amino acids. CDR1 and CDR2 (germline): SGHRS, YFSETQ. The CDR3 loop reads CASSLTGPYYGYTF.

V gene TRBV14 combines with J gene TRBJ2-5. Looked up from germline, CDR1 is SGHDN and CDR2 is FVKESK. The CDR3 runs 13 residues. CDR3 region: CASSQVGWETQYF. The variable domain in full, with the rest retrieved from reference TRBV14 and TRBJ2-5, is EAGVTQFPSHSVIEKGQTVTLRCDPISGHDNLYWYRRVMGKEIKFLLHFVKESKQDESGMPNNRFLAERTGGTYSTLKVQPAELEDSGVYFCASSQVGWETQYFGPGTRLLVL.